This entry lists 20 T cell receptor beta chains sequenced from one sample in a study of shared clonotypes between healthy human individuals. TCRdb's table, derived via immunoSEQ multiplex PCR, lists solely in-frame clones and lacks some. The sample holds 950,000 to 1,100,000 clones, around 76% seen once. The source material was memory CD4+ T cells sorted from blood. Subset defined: CD45RA-negative fraction. Receptors originate from a young man in good health.

This chain uses TRBV7-2 with TRBJ2-1, with TRBD2 matching over 7 bases. Germline CDR1 is SGHTA and CDR2 is FQGNSA. This CDR3 comprises 14 residues. Germline trimming cut 6 bases from V and 9 bases from J; bases unmatched to any gene: 11. DNA for the CDR3: TGTGCCAGCAGTCCGCGGACGGGGGGAGCTGAGCAGTTCTTC. It is translated as CASSPRTGGAEQFF.

The gene calls are TRBV6-1 and TRBJ1-4; a weak D match, TRBD1 (5 bases). This CDR3 contains 14 residues. Trimming cost V 8 bases and J 2 bases, with 12 bases left between them. The germline CDR1 and CDR2 sequences are MNHNS and SASEGT. CDR3: CASWRGTTNEKLFF. The DNA for the CDR3 is TGTGCCAGCTGGCGGGGGACTACTAATGAAAAACTGTTTTTT.

There are a few counts of this clone. The gene calls are TRBV30 and TRBJ1-2, with unresolved D. This CDR3 is 12 amino acids long. With 2 bases removed from V and 4 bases from J, the gap between germline ends came to 8 bases. Germline lookup yields CDR1 GTSNPN and CDR2 SVGIG (reference sequence). The CDR3 sequence is CAWSNDFYGYTF. For the CDR3, the DNA is TGTGCCTGGAGTAATGATTTCTATGGCTACACCTTC.

V usage is TRBV18 and J usage is TRBJ1-2; 8 bases align to TRBD1. Trimming at V came to 0 bases and at J to 8 bases, leaving 8 bases not matched to a gene. Germline V gives CDR1 KGHSH, CDR2 LQKENI. The CDR3 is 15 residues long. CDR3 DNA sequence: TGTGCCAGCTCACCACCGGCCCCAGGGGGCGAGGGCTACACCTTC. Translation: CASSPPAPGGEGYTF.

The rearrangement links TRBV27 to TRBJ2-7; 9 positions match TRBD1. The CDR3 has 14 residues. The V gene end was trimmed by 7 bases and the J gene end by 1 base; junction bases not matched to a gene: 5. Germline V gives CDR1 MNHEY, CDR2 SMNVEV (reference sequence). The CDR3 DNA sequence: TGTGCCAGCAAAACAGGGGGCGTTTCCTACGAGCAGTACTTC. It translates to CASKTGGVSYEQYF.

The chain recombines TRBV5-5 with TRBJ2-2, with 7 positions matching TRBD2. The CDR3 has 13 amino acids. V shed 4 bases, J shed 6 bases, and the junction held 3 bases outside the gene matches. Germline assignment: CDR1 SGHKS and CDR2 YYEKEE (reference sequence). CDR3 sequence reads: CASSPTSPGELFF. The CDR3 nucleotides read TGTGCCAGCAGCCCGACTAGCCCCGGGGAGCTGTTTTTT.

The CDR3 DNA sequence: TGTGCCAGTAGTATAGGGCCTAGCGGGAGTTACGAGCAGTACTTC. This gives the protein CASSIGPSGSYEQYF. The chain combines TRBV19 with TRBJ2-7; TRBD2 aligns across 10 bases. The CDR3 is 15 residues long. The germline gives CDR1 LNHDA, CDR2 SQIVND (reference sequence). The V gene end was trimmed by 1 base and the J gene end by 4 bases; junction bases not matched to a gene: 4.

This clone was recorded a few times. The rearrangement uses TRBV4-1 and TRBJ2-1; D uncertain. V was trimmed by 1 base and J by 2 bases, leaving 3 bases between them. The CDR3 has 13 amino acids. CDR1 is MGHRA, CDR2 YSYEKL, per germline. CDR3 DNA sequence: TGCGCCAGCAGCCAAGGCACCTACAATGAGCAGTTCTTC. Translation gives CASSQGTYNEQFF.

Note on this clone: This may be a read error, as it is one base from a much larger clone. The same CDR3 arises from other DNA sequences in this sample as well. This rearrangement joins TRBV5-1 to TRBJ2-1; 10 bases line up with TRBD2. CDR3 size: 15 residues. V dropped 0 bases and J dropped 4; count of bases not matched to a gene: 1. The germline gives CDR1 SGHRS, CDR2 YFSETQ. The CDR3 DNA reads TGCGCCAGCAGCTTGGAACTAGCGGGATACAATGAGCAGTTCTTC. Translation: CASSLELAGYNEQFF. Full variable domain (rest looked up from reference TRBV5-1 and TRBJ2-1): KAGVTQTPRYLIKTRGQQVTLSCSPISGHRSVSWYQQTPGQGLQFLFEYFSETQRNKGNFPGRFSGRQFSNSRSEMNVSTLELGDSALYLCASSLELAGYNEQFFGPGTRLTVL.

The chain uses TRBV5-1 and TRBJ1-6, with TRBD1 identical over 10 bases. V shed 6 bases and J 10 bases; nucleotides not matched to a gene: 7. CDR3 length: 14 residues. Germline values: CDR1 SGHRS, CDR2 YFSETQ. CDR3 loop: CASTPDRGRSPLHF. DNA for the CDR3: TGCGCCAGCACCCCCGACAGGGGGCGATCACCCCTCCACTTT. The whole variable domain, filled in from reference TRBV5-1 and TRBJ1-6, reads KAGVTQTPRYLIKTRGQQVTLSCSPISGHRSVSWYQQTPGQGLQFLFEYFSETQRNKGNFPGRFSGRQFSNSRSEMNVSTLELGDSALYLCASTPDRGRSPLHFGNGTRLTVT.

The rearrangement uses TRBV29-1 and TRBJ1-1; a possible D gene is TRBD1 (6 bases). The CDR3 length is 13 residues. Per the germline V gene, CDR1 is SQVTM and CDR2 is ANQGSEA. V dropped 6 bases and J dropped 1 base, with 12 bases sitting between them. The CDR3 protein is CSVCRGRNTEAFF. As DNA, the CDR3 is TGCAGCGTCTGCAGGGGCCGGAACACTGAAGCTTTCTTT.

The chain is built from TRBV6-1 and TRBJ1-5, with TRBD1 as a possible D gene (6 bases). The length of the CDR3 is 15 residues. Germline V lookup: CDR1 MNHNS, CDR2 SASEGT. The V end lost 4 bases, the J end lost 9 bases, and 19 bases lay between the germline ends. CDR3 sequence reads: CASSGQTTTRGPQHF. The CDR3 DNA follows: TGTGCCAGCAGTGGCCAAACCACGACCAGGGGGCCCCAGCATTTT.

This chain uses TRBV19 with TRBJ1-4, with 10 nucleotides matching TRBD1. The germline V gene has CDR1 LNHDA and CDR2 SQIVND (reference sequence). This CDR3 spans 16 amino acids. Germline trimming cut 3 bases from V and 5 bases from J; bases unmatched to any gene: 6. The CDR3 DNA follows: TGTGCCAGTAGTATGATCCCGGGACAGGGGAATGAAAAACTGTTTTTT. This encodes CASSMIPGQGNEKLFF.

Of note for this clone: This sample includes further DNA sequences coding for the same CDR3. DNA for the CDR3: TGTGCCAGCAGCGGAACAAATCAGCCCCAGCATTTT. Amino acids: CASSGTNQPQHF. V gene TRBV2 combines with J gene TRBJ1-5; no reliable D call. There are 12 residues in the CDR3. From germline, CDR1 is SNHLY and CDR2 FYNNEI. With 6 bases removed from V and 4 bases from J, the gap between germline ends came to 7 bases. Based on the CDR3 plus reference TRBV2 and TRBJ1-5, the full variable domain is EPEVTQTPSHQVTQMGQEVILRCVPISNHLYFYWYRQILGQKVEFLVSFYNNEISEKSEIFDDQFSVERPDGSNFTLKIRSTKLEDSAMYFCASSGTNQPQHFGDGTRLSIL.

The chain uses TRBV18 and TRBJ2-7; weak D call: TRBD2 (5 bases). Deletions cut 2 bases from V and 1 base from J, with 12 bases between. CDR3 size: 15 residues. Germline values: CDR1 KGHSH, CDR2 LQKENI. The CDR3 loop reads CASSPGLGPSYEQYF. In nucleotides, the CDR3 is TGTGCCAGCTCACCAGGACTTGGGCCTTCCTACGAGCAGTACTTC.

This rearrangement joins TRBV5-1 to TRBJ1-6, with D tentatively TRBD1 (6 bases). V lost 0 bases, J lost 8 bases, and 15 bases lay in between. Germline V gives CDR1 SGHRS, CDR2 YFSETQ. The CDR3 spans 16 residues. CDR3 region: CASSLGQAVGDSPLHF. For the CDR3, the DNA is TGCGCCAGCAGCTTGGGACAGGCTGTAGGGGATTCACCCCTCCACTTT. The full variable domain, completed using reference TRBV5-1 and TRBJ1-6, is KAGVTQTPRYLIKTRGQQVTLSCSPISGHRSVSWYQQTPGQGLQFLFEYFSETQRNKGNFPGRFSGRQFSNSRSEMNVSTLELGDSALYLCASSLGQAVGDSPLHFGNGTRLTVT.

This clone appeared once. V and J are TRBV10-3 and TRBJ2-3; TRBD1 might be the D (5 bases). Trimming shortened V by 9 bases and J by 2 bases, and 9 bases separated the two germline ends. Germline V gives CDR1 ENHRY, CDR2 SYGVKD. This CDR3 has 12 residues. For the CDR3, the DNA is TGTGCCATTGGACACGACACAGATACGCAGTATTTT. It translates to CAIGHDTDTQYF.

The rearrangement uses TRBV27 and TRBJ2-6; D remains ambiguous. The V gene lost 3 bases and the J gene lost 0 bases, with 12 bases spanning the gap. CDR3 length: 17 residues. CDR1 and CDR2 from the germline V gene are MNHEY and SMNVEV (reference sequence). CDR3 protein: CASSLNGFISGANVLTF. The CDR3 region has the DNA TGTGCCAGCAGTTTGAACGGATTCATCTCTGGGGCCAACGTCCTGACTTTC.

The table lists this clone with a count of one. The chain carries TRBV5-1 and TRBJ2-1; TRBD2 matches 10 bases. This CDR3 region has 15 residues. Per germline, CDR1 SGHRS and CDR2 YFSETQ. V shed 3 bases and J 7 bases; nucleotides not matched to a gene: 7. CDR3 sequence: CASSSGTSDKNEQFF. CDR3 coding DNA: TGCGCCAGCAGCTCCGGGACTAGCGATAAAAATGAGCAGTTCTTC.

This clone was observed a handful of times. The chain has TRBV30 and TRBJ2-1; D possibly corresponds to TRBD1 (5 bases). Germline assignment: CDR1 GTSNPN and CDR2 SVGIG (reference sequence). This CDR3 contains 12 residues. Between the trimmed V and J ends, which lost 2 bases and 5 bases, there was a span of 7 bases. CDR3 loop: CAWSLRDNEQFF. The CDR3 nucleotides are TGTGCCTGGAGTCTCAGGGACAATGAGCAGTTCTTC.